This passage covers 8 T cell receptor beta chains from one sample sequenced in a study of blood T cell repertoires in COVID-19. The assay was immunoSEQ multiplex PCR, and TCRdb's table has in-frame clones only and misses some. The data contain 60,000 or so clones, roughly four fifths of them seen just once; the ten biggest clones take up about 16%. Sequenced sample: peripheral blood. These receptors all stem from a man older than 75 with acute or convalescent COVID-19.

This clone was detected only once. The chain combines TRBV25-1 with TRBJ1-3; D uncertain. Germline V gene data show CDR1 as MGHDK and CDR2 as SYGVNS. Trimming stripped 3 bases from V and 4 bases from J, with 4 bases between. The CDR3 length is 12 residues. The CDR3 protein is CASSDRGNTIYF. CDR3 DNA: TGTGCCAGCAGTGACAGGGGAAACACCATATATTTT. Drawing the rest from reference TRBV25-1 and TRBJ1-3, the complete variable domain is EADIYQTPRYLVIGTGKKITLECSQTMGHDKMYWYQQDPGMELHLIHYSYGVNSTEKGDLSSESTVSRIRTEHFPLTLESARPSHTSQYLCASSDRGNTIYFGEGSWLTVV.

The chain combines TRBV10-1 with TRBJ2-3, with D perhaps matching TRBD2 (5 bases). The V end was cut by 2 bases, the J end by 9 bases, with 15 bases between. Germline CDR1 WNHNN, CDR2 SYGVQD (reference sequence). The length of the CDR3 is 14 residues. The DNA for the CDR3 is TGCGCCAGCAGTGAGAAGCTAGCTCAGTGGACGCAGTATTTT. It translates to CASSEKLAQWTQYF.

The chain carries TRBV5-1 and TRBJ2-1; the match to TRBD2 covers 14 bases. The length of the CDR3 is 17 residues. Germline V gives CDR1 SGHRS, CDR2 YFSETQ. V was pared by 7 bases and J by 6 bases, with 12 bases of the junction left unmatched. The CDR3 loop reads CASALTSGGAAGNEQFF. The CDR3 coding sequence is TGCGCCAGCGCCTTGACTAGCGGGGGGGCCGCGGGCAATGAGCAGTTCTTC. Full variable domain (outside the CDR3, taken from reference TRBV5-1 and TRBJ2-1): KAGVTQTPRYLIKTRGQQVTLSCSPISGHRSVSWYQQTPGQGLQFLFEYFSETQRNKGNFPGRFSGRQFSNSRSEMNVSTLELGDSALYLCASALTSGGAAGNEQFFGPGTRLTVL.

The chain carries TRBV6-1 and TRBJ1-1; TRBD1 is a possible D gene (6 bases). V shed 6 bases and J shed 1 base, with 9 bases lying between them. Germline CDR1 and CDR2: MNHNS and SASEGT. This CDR3 region has 13 residues. The CDR3 region is CASSPQGNTEAFF. The CDR3 nucleotides read TGTGCCAGCAGCCCACAGGGGAACACTGAAGCTTTCTTT.

The chain combines TRBV5-1 with TRBJ2-5; TRBD2 agrees at 10 bases. The germline V gene has CDR1 SGHRS and CDR2 YFSETQ. This CDR3 contains 17 residues. Trimming took 1 base from V and 0 from J; bases not matched to a gene: 6. CDR3 region: CASSLTAAGGYQETQYF. DNA of the CDR3: TGCGCCAGCAGCTTGACCGCAGCGGGGGGGTACCAAGAGACCCAGTACTTC.

This clone appeared a few times. CDR3 amino acids: CASSSSGEKLFF. The CDR3 DNA is TGTGCCAGCAGTTCGTCAGGTGAAAAACTGTTTTTT. The chain uses TRBV28 and TRBJ1-4, with no clear D. Germline assignment: CDR1 MDHEN and CDR2 SYDVKM. V was clipped by 4 bases and J by 7 bases, with 7 bases between them. The CDR3 consists of 12 residues.

This clone has more than one count but fewer than ten. V usage is TRBV19 and J usage is TRBJ1-5; 9 positions agree with TRBD1. The CDR3 runs to 16 residues. The J segment lost 0 bases and the V segment lost 8 bases, leaving 8 bases of the junction unmatched. Germline lookup yields CDR1 LNHDA and CDR2 SQIVND (reference sequence). The CDR3 is CASSIRDRVSNQPQHF. Here the CDR3 DNA reads TGTGCCAGTTCAATCCGGGACAGGGTTAGCAATCAGCCCCAGCATTTT.

V gene TRBV7-9 combines with J gene TRBJ1-6; 8 nucleotides agree with TRBD1. The CDR3 consists of 16 residues. V was pared by 5 bases and J by 6 bases, with 9 bases of the junction left unmatched. Germline V CDR1 and CDR2: SEHNR, FQNEAQ (reference sequence). CDR3 DNA: TGTGCCAGCAGCCCAACCAGGGGGCGCTTTAATTCACCCCTCCACTTT. Amino acids: CASSPTRGRFNSPLHF. The variable domain in full, completed from reference TRBV7-9 and TRBJ1-6, reads DTGVSQNPRHKITKRGQNVTFRCDPISEHNRLYWYRQTLGQGPEFLTYFQNEAQLEKSRLLSDRFSAERPKGSFSTLEIQRTEQGDSAMYLCASSPTRGRFNSPLHFGNGTRLTVT.